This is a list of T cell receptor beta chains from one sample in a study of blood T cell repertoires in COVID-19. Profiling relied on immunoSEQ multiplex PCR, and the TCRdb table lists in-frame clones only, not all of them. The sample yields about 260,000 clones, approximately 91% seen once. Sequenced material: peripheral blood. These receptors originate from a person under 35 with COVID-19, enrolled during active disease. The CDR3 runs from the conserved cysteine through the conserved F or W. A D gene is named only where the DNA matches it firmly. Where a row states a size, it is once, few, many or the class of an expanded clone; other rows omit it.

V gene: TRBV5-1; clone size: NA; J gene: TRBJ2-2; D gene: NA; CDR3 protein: CASSPAGVPGELFF; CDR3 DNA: TGCGCCAGCAGCCCGGCCGGGGTCCCCGGGGAGCTGTTTTTT
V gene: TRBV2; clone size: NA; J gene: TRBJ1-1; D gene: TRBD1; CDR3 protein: CASSWGTGGAVTEAFF; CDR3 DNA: TGTGCCAGCAGCTGGGGGACAGGGGGCGCCGTCACTGAAGCTTTCTTT
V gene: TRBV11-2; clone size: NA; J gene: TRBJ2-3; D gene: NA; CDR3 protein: CASSLNADTQYF; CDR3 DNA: TGTGCCAGCAGCCTAAACGCAGATACGCAGTATTTT
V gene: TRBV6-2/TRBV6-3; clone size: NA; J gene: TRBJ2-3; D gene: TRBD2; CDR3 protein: CASSKGLAGGTTDTQYF; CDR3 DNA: TGTGCCAGCAGTAAGGGACTAGCGGGAGGCACCACAGATACGCAGTATTTT
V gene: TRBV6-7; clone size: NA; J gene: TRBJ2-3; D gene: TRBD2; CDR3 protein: CASSYSKAGGPPARPSTDTQYF; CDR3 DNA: TGTGCCAGCAGTTACTCGAAAGCGGGAGGGCCACCGGCTAGACCAAGCACAGATACGCAGTATTTT
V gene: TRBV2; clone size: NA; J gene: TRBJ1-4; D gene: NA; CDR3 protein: CASRVMGLRNEKLFF; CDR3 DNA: TGTGCCAGCAGGGTTATGGGACTGCGTAATGAAAAACTGTTTTTT
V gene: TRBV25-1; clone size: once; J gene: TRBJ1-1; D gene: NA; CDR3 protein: CASSEAGTLSAFF; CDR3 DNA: TGTGCCAGCAGTGAAGCCGGGACATTATCGGCTTTCTTT
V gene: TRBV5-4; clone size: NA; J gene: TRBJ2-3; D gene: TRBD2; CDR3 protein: CASSFRAGGYTDTQYF; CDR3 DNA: TGTGCCAGCAGCTTCCGAGCGGGAGGATACACAGATACGCAGTATTTT
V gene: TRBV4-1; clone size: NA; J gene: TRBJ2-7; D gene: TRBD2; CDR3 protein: CASSPGLAGGPTEQYF; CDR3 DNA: TGCGCCAGCAGCCCGGGACTAGCGGGAGGGCCGACCGAGCAGTACTTC
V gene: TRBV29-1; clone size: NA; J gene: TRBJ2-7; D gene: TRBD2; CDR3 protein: CSVGRTAEQYF; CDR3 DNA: TGCAGCGTCGGGAGGACCGCCGAGCAGTACTTC
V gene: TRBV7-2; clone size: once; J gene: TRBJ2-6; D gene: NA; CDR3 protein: CASSLDRSGANVLTF; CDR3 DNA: TGTGCCAGCAGCCTGGACAGATCTGGGGCCAACGTCCTGACTTTC
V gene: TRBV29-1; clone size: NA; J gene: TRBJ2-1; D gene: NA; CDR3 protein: CSVSLLDLEQFF; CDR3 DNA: TGCAGCGTTTCGCTGCTAGATCTTGAGCAGTTCTTC